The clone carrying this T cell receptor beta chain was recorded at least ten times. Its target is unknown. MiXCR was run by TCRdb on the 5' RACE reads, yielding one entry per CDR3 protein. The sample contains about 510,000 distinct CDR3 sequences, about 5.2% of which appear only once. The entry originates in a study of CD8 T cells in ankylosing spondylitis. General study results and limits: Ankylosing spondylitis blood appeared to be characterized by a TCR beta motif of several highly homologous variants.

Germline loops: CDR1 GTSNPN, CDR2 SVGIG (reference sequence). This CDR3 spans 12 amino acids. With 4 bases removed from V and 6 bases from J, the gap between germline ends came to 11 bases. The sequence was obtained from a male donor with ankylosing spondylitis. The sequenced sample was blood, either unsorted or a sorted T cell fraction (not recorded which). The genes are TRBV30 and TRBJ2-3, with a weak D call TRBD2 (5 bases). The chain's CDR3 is CAWNGGGDTQYF. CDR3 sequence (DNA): TGTGCCTGGAATGGAGGCGGGGATACGCAGTATTTT.